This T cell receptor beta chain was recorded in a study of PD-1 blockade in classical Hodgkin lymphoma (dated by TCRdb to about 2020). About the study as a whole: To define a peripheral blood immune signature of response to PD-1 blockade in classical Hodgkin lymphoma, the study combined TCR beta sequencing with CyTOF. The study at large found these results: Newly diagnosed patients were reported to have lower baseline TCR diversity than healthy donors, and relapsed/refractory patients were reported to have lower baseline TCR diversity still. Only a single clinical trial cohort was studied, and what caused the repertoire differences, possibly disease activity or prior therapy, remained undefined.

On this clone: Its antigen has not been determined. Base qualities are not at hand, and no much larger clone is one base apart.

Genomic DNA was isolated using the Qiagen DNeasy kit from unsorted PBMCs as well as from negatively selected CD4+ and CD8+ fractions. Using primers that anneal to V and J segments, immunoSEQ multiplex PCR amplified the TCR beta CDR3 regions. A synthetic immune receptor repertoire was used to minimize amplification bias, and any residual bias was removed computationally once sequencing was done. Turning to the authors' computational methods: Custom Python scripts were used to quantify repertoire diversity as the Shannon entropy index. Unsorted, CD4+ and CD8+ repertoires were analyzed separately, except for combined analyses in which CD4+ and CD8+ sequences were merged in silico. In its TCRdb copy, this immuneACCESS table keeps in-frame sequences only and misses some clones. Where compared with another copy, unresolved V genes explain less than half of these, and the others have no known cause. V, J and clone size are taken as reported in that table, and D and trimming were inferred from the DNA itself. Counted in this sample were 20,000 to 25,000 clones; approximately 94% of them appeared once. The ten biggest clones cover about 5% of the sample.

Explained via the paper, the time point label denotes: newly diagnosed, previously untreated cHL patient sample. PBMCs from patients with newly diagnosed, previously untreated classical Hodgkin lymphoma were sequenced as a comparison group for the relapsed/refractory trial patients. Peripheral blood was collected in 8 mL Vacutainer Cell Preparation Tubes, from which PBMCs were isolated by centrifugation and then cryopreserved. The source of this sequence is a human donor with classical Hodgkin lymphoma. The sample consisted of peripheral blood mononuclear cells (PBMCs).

The sequenced DNA is TGCGCCAGCACCGACCAGGGGGCTGGCACAGATACGCAGTATTTT. The resulting protein is CASTDQGAGTDTQYF. Rearrangement joined TRBV10-2 to TRBJ2-3; 8 central bases correspond to TRBD1. Trimming takes 7 bases off V and 1 base off J; junction bases not matched to a gene: 7. The CDR3 contains 15 residues, cysteine and phenylalanine counted. Of all the DNA, just the CDR3 is kept, 45 bases in frame from base 1. The germline V gene gives CDR1 as WSHSY and CDR2 as SAAADI.